This T cell receptor (beta chain) was sequenced for a study of blood T cell repertoires in COVID-19. V was cut by 0 bases and J by 6 bases, with 9 bases left in between. Germline V gene sequence: CDR1 SGHRS, CDR2 YFSETQ. This CDR3 is 14 amino acids long. In the source study's methods: For nucleated cells, counts were estimated from reference gene primer amplification. TCRdb's copy holds only in-frame clones and misses some; the assay was immunoSEQ multiplex PCR. V, J and clone size were drawn from that table, and D and trimming were deduced from the DNA. The sample holds about 100,000 clones, about 80% seen once.

This sequence originates from a woman aged 80 or over with active or convalescent COVID-19. Sequenced sample: peripheral blood. This rearrangement joins TRBV5-1 to TRBJ2-2; perhaps TRBD1 as D (5 bases). CDR3 region: CASSLEQVAGELFF. In DNA, the CDR3 is TGCGCCAGCAGCTTGGAACAGGTAGCCGGGGAGCTGTTTTTT.